What follows is one T cell receptor beta chain and its context. Its antigen is still unknown. Base-call qualities are not available, and no considerably larger clone is one nucleotide away. The donors belonged to the validation cohort of 90 to 150 subjects, which was separate from the approximately 660-subject first cohort. The CDR3 has 14 amino acids, counting the end cysteine and phenylalanine. The only DNA kept is the CDR3, 42 bases in frame from the first base. Trimming costs V 2 bases and J 3 bases, and their ends lie 13 bases apart. Via the germline V gene, CDR1 is SQVTM and CDR2 ANQGSEA. These data originate in a study of cytomegalovirus exposure and HLA in healthy donors (TCRdb year 2017). For the study in its entirety: A later analysis indicated that the roughly 130 validation repertoires were generated on the platform also employed for the 650 to 850 repertoires of the first cohort. Along with the roughly 670-subject first cohort, a separate validation cohort of approximately 110 different subjects was used. The aim of the study was to test whether cataloging public T cell receptors could identify signatures of past pathogen exposure. To predict cytomegalovirus infection status, the study combined high-throughput TCR immunosequencing, statistical association of individual TCRs with disease status, and machine learning.

The investigation overall reported the following: The study gave a list of 150 to 200 TCR beta chains associated with cytomegalovirus. The classifier was reported to diagnose cytomegalovirus status with high specificity and sensitivity in both the original and validation cohorts. A later analysis had no HLA typing for the validation cohort, so co-occurrence there was scored across all 110 or so repertoires. Subsequent analysis determined that TCRs grouped into clusters in the first cohort also showed a tendency toward co-occurrence across the 120 validation repertoires, and approximately 93% of cluster scores exceeded 0. Most TCR sequences were observed very rarely across donors, whereas some public TCRs were present in many individuals. It was suggested by the authors that the approach could potentially be generalized to other disease states and immunological phenotypes. Three of the identified cytomegalovirus-associated TCR beta chains were confirmed in vitro to be specific for cytomegalovirus antigens.

The library was obtained by the immunoSEQ multiplex PCR assay. The paper's processing steps were these. A statistical classification framework was built for diagnosing cytomegalovirus status from the catalog of TCR beta chain sequences. TCRdb mirrors the immuneACCESS table, restricted to in-frame sequences. Some clones are absent from its copies; in checked studies, under half trace to an unresolved V gene, and the reason for the others is unknown. V and J calls and clone size are those listed in that table; D and trimming were worked out from the DNA. This sample holds about 56,000 clones; approximately 93% were observed only once. The ten biggest clones cover 1.5% to 2% of the sample.

This chain is built from TRBV29-1 and TRBJ2-5, with TRBD2 perhaps the D gene, on 6 matching bases. The sequencing sample was made of PBMCs. The receptor's source is a woman younger than 30 in good health and CMV-seropositive. The nucleotide sequence is TGCAGCGTTGAACCCGGGACTTTAAAAGAGACCCAGTACTTC. Translated, it reads CSVEPGTLKETQYF.